This T cell receptor beta chain was recorded in a study of blood T cell repertoires in COVID-19. TCRdb keeps only in-frame clones here, not all; method: immunoSEQ multiplex PCR. There are about 260,000 clones in the sample; roughly 84% occur only once, and 1.5% lies in the top ten. From germline, CDR1 is SGHNT and CDR2 YENEEA. Trimming cost V 0 bases and J 2 bases, with 10 bases left between them. The CDR3 loop spans 15 amino acids. The sequencing sample was made of peripheral blood. This receptor was taken from a woman in her forties who had recovered from COVID-19. The V gene is TRBV11-3, the J gene TRBJ2-5; TRBD1 might be the D (6 bases). The CDR3 reads CASSLDRGPQETQYF. CDR3 DNA: TGTGCCAGCAGCTTAGACAGGGGACCTCAAGAGACCCAGTACTTC.